This T cell receptor beta chain was recovered during a study of T cells in tuberculosis (dated by TCRdb to the late 2010s). The study in broad terms: In the study, CD1B tetramers and high-throughput TCR immunosequencing were combined to characterize T cells specific for the mycobacterial lipid antigen glucose monomycolate (GMM). In a South African clinical cohort, IGRA-negative adolescents, IGRA-positive adolescents with latent tuberculosis and adults with active tuberculosis were compared, with about eleven people in each group.

As for this clone: Its antigen is currently not known. Base quality data are lacking; no much larger clone is found one base away.

TCR libraries were generated with the immunoSEQ multiplex PCR assay, using TCR-beta and/or TCR-alpha/delta assays for each sample. Amplified TCR libraries were sequenced on the Illumina high-throughput platform. The paper's data handling went like this. Clustering and dimensionality reduction were performed using pairwise TCRdist distances among GMM-specific receptors from ex vivo sorted or in vitro expanded T cells. Each clinical repertoire was scored by mean NN-distance, the average TCRdist to the nearest 10% of tetramer-positive reference sequences. GEM TCR motif frequency was computed as the fraction of unique TCRs matching known GEM sequences by V/J usage and CDR3 length. Active tuberculosis was classified by linear discriminant analysis with leave-one-out cross-validation, implemented in scikit-learn. In its TCRdb copy, this immuneACCESS table keeps in-frame sequences only and misses some clones. Where compared with another copy, unresolved V genes explain less than half of these, and the others have no known cause. Clonal size and the V and J genes are those of that table, whereas D and trimming came from the DNA. The sample yields 28,000 or so clones; nearly 90% were counted once. The ten largest clones add up to 5% to 7% of the sample.

At study entry, a tuberculin skin test and the QuantiFERON-TB GOLD In-Tube IGRA were used to screen adolescents for latent tuberculosis infection. Immunosequencing was performed on unsorted cryopreserved PBMC, with some 100,000 T cells per clinical donor covered on average. Eleven high schools in the Worcester region of the Western Cape, South Africa, served as enrollment sites for adolescents aged 12 to 18 years. Some ten M. tuberculosis-infected and ten uninfected adolescents were selected with matching for age and sex. PBMC from adolescents were isolated by density centrifugation from freshly drawn heparinized blood and then cryopreserved. V has 0 bases trimmed and J has 1 base trimmed; junction bases matching no gene number 1. The cysteine opens and the phenylalanine closes a CDR3 of 16 amino acids. The only DNA kept is the CDR3, 48 bases in frame from the first base. The full study reports these points: Which clinical samples got chosen depended on the availability of cryopreserved specimens, and the active tuberculosis cases were adults, whereas the controls were adolescents. The smaller NN-distances in active tuberculosis patients were driven in part by shorter CDR3-alpha lengths, while the difference seen for TCR-beta was not statistically significant. Using GEM motif frequencies, a classifier achieved 60% to 70% accuracy, whereas a classifier built on the diverse GMM-specific repertoire got to nearly 90% accuracy (AUROC more than 0.85). Compared with IGRA-negative controls, TCR-alpha repertoires from active tuberculosis had smaller mean NN-distances to GMM-specific TCRs, which suggests clonal expansion of these TCRs.

The sequenced sample was PBMCs. The receptor's source is a donor between 5 and 29 years old with latent tuberculosis or without tuberculosis infection. Recombination joined TRBV23-1 with TRBJ2-2, with 8 bases in between that match TRBD2. TRBV23-1 is assigned to the ORF class and has an uncertain function. The encoded CDR3 is CASSQSSGGNTGELFF. The DNA sequence reads TGCGCCAGCAGTCAATCGAGCGGGGGGAACACCGGGGAGCTGTTTTTT.